A selection of T cell receptor beta chains follows, all from one sample in a study of cytomegalovirus exposure and HLA in healthy donors. Sequencing used immunoSEQ multiplex PCR; TCRdb keeps in-frame clones, though not all of them. The table shows 85,000 to 130,000 clones, with approximately 70% occurring only once. Material for sequencing was PBMCs. The origin of the receptors is a boy aged 10-17 years in good health and CMV-seronegative. Both conserved end residues are part of each CDR3. A D gene is named only where the DNA matches it firmly. The size field is filled for only some rows; it gives once, few, many or a size class.

v_gene	j_gene	d_gene	abundance	CDR3aa	CDR3nt
TRBV7-4	TRBJ2-7	NA	NA	CASRGLPSSYEQYF	TGTGCCAGCCGGGGTCTACCCAGCTCCTACGAGCAGTACTTC
TRBV5-1	TRBJ2-5	NA	NA	CASTSGGTETQYF	TGCGCCAGCACTTCTGGCGGGACGGAGACCCAGTACTTC
TRBV4-2	TRBJ2-1	TRBD2	once	CASSQESSGKGAGEQFF	TGTGCCAGCAGCCAGGAATCTAGCGGGAAAGGAGCGGGTGAGCAGTTCTTC
TRBV5-8	TRBJ1-4	NA	once	CASSFSRLGGEKLFF	TGTGCCAGCAGCTTCTCCCGCTTGGGGGGTGAAAAACTGTTTTTT
TRBV5-1	TRBJ1-6	NA	NA	CASSFDGRDSPLHF	TGCGCCAGCAGCTTTGATGGGAGGGATTCACCCCTCCACTTT
TRBV6-5	TRBJ1-2	TRBD1	once	CASSRGVGGSGGYTF	TGTGCCAGCAGTCGCGGGGTAGGGGGCTCGGGTGGCTACACCTTC
TRBV7-9	TRBJ2-7	NA	few	CASSTQGANYEQYF	TGTGCCAGCAGCACCCAAGGGGCCAACTACGAGCAGTACTTC
TRBV28	TRBJ2-5	NA	few	CASSLYRYQETQYF	TGTGCCAGCAGTTTATATCGGTACCAAGAGACCCAGTACTTC
TRBV2	TRBJ1-4	NA	few	CASSPTLGREKLFF	TGTGCCAGCTCTCCTACTCTCGGTCGGGAAAAACTGTTTTTT
TRBV2	TRBJ1-6	TRBD1	NA	CASSSWGQGSNSPLHF	TGTGCCAGCAGCTCCTGGGGACAGGGCTCTAATTCACCCCTCCACTTT
TRBV10-3	TRBJ1-3	NA	NA	CAIANRTSGNTIYF	TGTGCCATCGCTAACAGGACCTCTGGAAACACCATATATTTT
TRBV7-2	TRBJ2-3	TRBD2	NA	CASSLGGPWSGGALDTQYF	TGTGCCAGCAGCTTAGGGGGCCCCTGGAGCGGGGGGGCGCTGGATACGCAGTATTTT
TRBV6-5	TRBJ1-2	NA	NA	CASSWRPGIRNGYTF	TGTGCCAGCAGTTGGCGTCCAGGGATAAGAAATGGCTACACCTTC